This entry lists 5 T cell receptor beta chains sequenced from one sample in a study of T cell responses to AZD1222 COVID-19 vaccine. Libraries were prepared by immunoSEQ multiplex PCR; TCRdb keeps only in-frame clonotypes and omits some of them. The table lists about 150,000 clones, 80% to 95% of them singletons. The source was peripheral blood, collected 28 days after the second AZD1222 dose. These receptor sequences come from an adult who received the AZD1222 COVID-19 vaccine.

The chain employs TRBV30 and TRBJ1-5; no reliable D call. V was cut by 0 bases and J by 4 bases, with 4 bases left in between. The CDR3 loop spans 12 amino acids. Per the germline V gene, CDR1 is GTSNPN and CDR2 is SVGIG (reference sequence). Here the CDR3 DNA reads TGTGCCTGGAGTGTAGGAAATCAGCCCCAGCATTTT. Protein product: CAWSVGNQPQHF.

This chain's CDR3 is CASSPGPTYEQYF. CDR3 sequence (DNA): TGTGCCAGTAGCCCCGGGCCGACCTACGAGCAGTACTTC. J is TRBJ2-7 and V is TRBV19; D not certain. This CDR3 has 13 residues. V gave up 6 bases and J gave up 2 bases, with 11 bases separating them. Germline lookup yields CDR1 LNHDA and CDR2 SQIVND (reference sequence).

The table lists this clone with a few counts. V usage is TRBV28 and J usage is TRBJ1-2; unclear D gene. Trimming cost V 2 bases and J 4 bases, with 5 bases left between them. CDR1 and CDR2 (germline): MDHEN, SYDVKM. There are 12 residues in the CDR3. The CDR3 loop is CASSLISYGYTF. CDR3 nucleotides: TGTGCCAGCAGTTTAATTTCCTATGGCTACACCTTC.

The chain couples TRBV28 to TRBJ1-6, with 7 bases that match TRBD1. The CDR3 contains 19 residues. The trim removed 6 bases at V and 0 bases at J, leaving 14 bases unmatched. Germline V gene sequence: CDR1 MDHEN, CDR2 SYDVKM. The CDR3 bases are TGTGCCAGCAGCTTAAGGGGGGGGACAGAGAGCTCCTATAATTCACCCCTCCACTTT. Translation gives CASSLRGGTESSYNSPLHF.

The CDR3 protein is CATSLAGATTYNEQFF. The CDR3, as DNA: TGTGCCACCAGCCTAGCGGGAGCTACTACCTACAATGAGCAGTTCTTC. The J gene is TRBJ2-1, the V gene TRBV24-1; 10 nucleotides match TRBD2. The V and J ends lost 7 bases and 2 bases, in that order; junction bases with no gene match: 7. Germline loops: CDR1 KGHDR, CDR2 SFDVKD. There are 16 residues in the CDR3.